This note documents a single T cell receptor beta chain sequence. Here immunoSEQ multiplex PCR was the method, and the copy in TCRdb shows in-frame clones only, minus some. The sample yields tens of thousands of clones, roughly nine tenths seen once. This specimen belongs to a study of T cell changes during pregnancy in multiple sclerosis. V lost 2 bases and J lost 2; bases outside the gene matches: 7. The CDR3 has 15 amino acids. Germline V gene data show CDR1 as SGDLS and CDR2 as YYNGEE. This sample comprised peripheral blood, obtained in the first trimester of pregnancy. The J gene is TRBJ2-7, the V gene TRBV9; 7 bases map to TRBD2. The sequence was collected from a female donor with multiple sclerosis, enrolled in a pregnancy study. CDR3 residues: CASSVSPGGTYEQYF. The CDR3 DNA sequence: TGTGCCAGCAGCGTTAGCCCGGGGGGTACCTACGAGCAGTACTTC.